This T cell receptor beta chain was observed in a study of blood T cell repertoires in COVID-19. The CDR3 sequence is 12 residues long. Trimming stripped 2 bases from V and 7 bases from J, with 6 bases between. Comments on this clone: The sample holds other DNA sequences that translate to the same CDR3.

Produced via immunoSEQ multiplex PCR; TCRdb's table is partial and in-frame only. The sample has some 670,000 clones, 75% to 90% seen once; the top ten hold roughly 0.25%. Sequenced material: peripheral blood. The chain is built from TRBV12-3 or TRBV12-4 and TRBJ2-1; D is ambiguous. This clonotype was sampled from a woman under 30 with acute or convalescent COVID-19. CDR3 loop: CASSLKPNEQFF. CDR3 DNA: TGTGCCAGCAGTTTAAAGCCGAATGAGCAGTTCTTC.